Presented here are 24 T cell receptor beta chains from one specimen sequenced in a study of PD-L1 blockade in urothelial cancer (dated by TCRdb to about 2017). Libraries were made using the immunoSEQ multiplex PCR assay. What TCRdb holds here is the immuneACCESS table cut down to in-frame rearrangements. Part of the clones is not present; checked against another copy, under half of the missing clones reflect an unresolved V gene, and the others are unexplained. For this sample there are roughly 49,000 clones; 86% appear just once. Approximately 21% of the sample is in the top ten clones. The sample's time point label, in plain terms: pretreatment peripheral blood. Material: PBMCs, obtained around atezolizumab (anti-PD-L1) treatment. These receptors were obtained from a man in his 60s with urothelial cancer.

Here the CDR3 DNA reads TGTGCCAGCTCACCTACGGGACAGGGGGCAAGACGGACTGAAGCTTTCTTT. This translates into CASSPTGQGARRTEAFF. The chain recombines TRBV18 with TRBJ1-1, with 12 bases that match TRBD1. With 3 bases clipped from V and 5 bases from J, the junction kept 10 bases outside the gene matches. The length of the CDR3 is 17 residues. Germline loops: CDR1 KGHSH, CDR2 LQKENI. Supplemented by reference TRBV18 and TRBJ1-1, the full variable domain reads NAGVMQNPRHLVRRRGQEARLRCSPMKGHSHVYWYRQLPEEGLKFMVYLQKENIIDESGMPKERFSAEFPKEGPSILRIQQVVRGDSAAYFCASSPTGQGARRTEAFFGQGTRLTVV.

The chain recombines TRBV5-1 with TRBJ2-3, with 10 positions matching TRBD2. Germline lookup yields CDR1 SGHRS and CDR2 YFSETQ. The CDR3 has 18 residues. The ends lost 7 bases at V and 4 bases at J; junction bases unmatched: 18. Here the CDR3 DNA reads TGCGCCAGCTCCCTCCTCCTAGCGGGAGTACCCCCGGCAGATACGCAGTATTTT. Translation: CASSLLLAGVPPADTQYF.

The table lists this clone with a few counts. As DNA, the CDR3 is TGCGCCAGCAGTGAGACAGGGGTGGATCAGCCCCAGCATTTT. This encodes CASSETGVDQPQHF. This chain links TRBV10-2 with TRBJ1-5; 7 nucleotides match TRBD1. The CDR3 totals 14 residues. J lost 5 bases, V lost 2 bases, and 3 bases had no gene match. The V gene's germline CDR1 is WSHSY and CDR2 SAAADI.

This clone has more than one count but fewer than ten. The gene calls are TRBV30 and TRBJ1-6; TRBD1 matches at 8 bases. Germline trimming cut 3 bases from V and 14 bases from J; bases unmatched to any gene: 6. The CDR3 covers 12 residues. Germline V gene data show CDR1 as GTSNPN and CDR2 as SVGIG (reference sequence). The CDR3 DNA is TGTGCCTGGAGACAGGGGGAAAGCACCCTCCACTTT. Its protein product is CAWRQGESTLHF. Looking up the rest from reference TRBV30 and TRBJ1-6 gives the full variable domain: SQTIHQWPATLVQPVGSPLSLECTVEGTSNPNLYWYRQAAGRGLQLLFYSVGIGQISSEVPQNLSASRPQDRQFILSSKKLLLSDSGFYLCAWRQGESTLHFGNGTRLTVT.

This chain uses TRBV9 with TRBJ2-1, with D possibly being TRBD1 (5 bases). V was pared by 0 bases and J by 10 bases, with 11 bases between. CDR1 and CDR2 from the germline V gene are SGDLS and YYNGEE. The CDR3 length is 13 residues. Here the CDR3 reads CASSVEGWGEQFF. The CDR3 region has the DNA TGTGCCAGCAGCGTAGAGGGCTGGGGCGAGCAGTTCTTC.

This chain connects TRBV11-3 to TRBJ2-1, with 9 bases lining up with TRBD2. Germline V CDR1 and CDR2: SGHNT, YENEEA. The J segment lost 4 bases and the V segment lost 4 bases, leaving 8 bases of the junction unmatched. The CDR3 sequence is 16 residues long. For the CDR3, the DNA is TGTGCCAGCAGCTATTCGCCTAGCGGGACGTACAATGAGCAGTTCTTC. Its protein is CASSYSPSGTYNEQFF. The variable domain in full, with the rest retrieved from reference TRBV11-3 and TRBJ2-1, is EAGVVQSPRYKIIEKKQPVAFWCNPISGHNTLYWYLQNLGQGPELLIRYENEEAVDDSQLPKDRFSAERLKGVDSTLKIQPAELGDSAVYLCASSYSPSGTYNEQFFGPGTRLTVL.

The chain links TRBV5-1 to TRBJ2-3; 7 nucleotides line up with TRBD2. Germline V CDR1 and CDR2: SGHRS, YFSETQ. This CDR3 spans 16 amino acids. The ends lost 3 bases at V and 1 base at J; junction bases unmatched: 8. The CDR3 is CASSSGGNPRTDTQYF. The DNA for the CDR3 is TGCGCCAGCAGCTCGGGGGGAAACCCGCGCACAGATACGCAGTATTTT.

This clone came up once. The chain recombines TRBV9 with TRBJ2-2; D is uncertain. Trimming cost V 3 bases and J 4 bases, with 13 bases left between them. This CDR3 spans 15 amino acids. The germline V gene encodes CDR1 SGDLS and CDR2 YYNGEE. The CDR3 DNA reads as TGTGCCAGCAGCGGCGCGTGGAGCCCCACCGGGGAGCTGTTTTTT. This translates into CASSGAWSPTGELFF.

As DNA, the CDR3 is TGTGCCAGCACCAACGCCGGGACAGGGTTCTACGAGCAGTACTTC. The encoded protein is CASTNAGTGFYEQYF. The chain is built from TRBV6-5 and TRBJ2-7; TRBD1 matches 9 bases. The CDR3 is 15 residues long. J was trimmed by 3 bases and V by 7 bases; bases with no gene match: 10. Germline values: CDR1 MNHEY, CDR2 SVGAGI.

The V and J genes are TRBV7-8 and TRBJ2-5; 10 nucleotides match TRBD1. Germline V lookup: CDR1 SGHVS, CDR2 FQNEAQ. The CDR3 spans 17 residues. V shed 1 base, J shed 5 bases, and the junction held 10 bases outside the gene matches. DNA for the CDR3: TGTGCCAGCAGCTTAGTTTTATGGGACAGGGGTAGGGAGACCCAGTACTTC. Translation gives CASSLVLWDRGRETQYF.

The genes are TRBV21-1 and TRBJ2-1; no DNA check was done on the table's D call, TRBD2. TRBV21-1 is shown as a pseudogene. The CDR3 runs to 12 residues. The CDR3 DNA follows: TGTGCCAGCAGCAAAGGGGGGGATGAGCAGTTCTTC. Residues: CASSKGGDEQFF.

This chain uses TRBV19 with TRBJ1-6, with a weak D call TRBD1 (5 bases). Trimming removed 6 bases from V and 9 bases from J, with 12 bases in between. Looked up from germline, CDR1 is LNHDA and CDR2 is SQIVND (reference sequence). The CDR3 consists of 13 residues. The CDR3 DNA is TGTGCCAGTAGCGGGGGGTTTAGTTCACCCCTCCACTTT. Translating it yields CASSGGFSSPLHF. Using reference TRBV19 and TRBJ1-6 for the parts outside the CDR3, the full variable domain is DGGITQSPKYLFRKEGQNVTLSCEQNLNHDAMYWYRQDPGQGLRLIYYSQIVNDFQKGDIAEGYSVSREKKESFPLTVTSAQKNPTAFYLCASSGGFSSPLHFGNGTRLTVT.

This clone showed up just a few times. The chain is built from TRBV6-5 and TRBJ2-1, with D possibly being TRBD1 (5 bases). Germline CDR1 MNHEY, CDR2 SVGAGI. V gave up 0 bases and J gave up 4 bases, with 13 bases separating them. The CDR3 is made up of 16 amino acids. The CDR3 sequence: CASSYSSFDSYNEQFF. Here the CDR3 DNA reads TGTGCCAGCAGTTACTCGAGCTTCGACAGTTACAATGAGCAGTTCTTC.

This chain connects TRBV6-5 to TRBJ2-7; 10 bases match TRBD1. The CDR3 consists of 15 residues. V lost 2 bases, J lost 6 bases, and 7 bases stayed unmatched. Germline V lookup: CDR1 MNHEY, CDR2 SVGAGI. The CDR3 is CASSYQGQGISEQYF. DNA for the CDR3: TGTGCCAGCAGTTACCAGGGACAGGGGATAAGCGAGCAGTACTTC.

The CDR3 region has the DNA TGTGCCAGCAGCTCTGGGGATGGCAGGGGAATCGCCTACGAGCAGTACTTC. Translating gives CASSSGDGRGIAYEQYF. V and J are TRBV7-3 and TRBJ2-7; TRBD1 might be the D (6 bases). Trimming took off 4 bases at V and 2 bases at J, with 21 bases between the two ends. This CDR3 has 17 residues. CDR1 is SGHTA and CDR2 is FQGTGA in the germline V gene.

This rearrangement joins TRBV7-8 to TRBJ2-7; 7 bases align to TRBD1. Germline CDR1 reads SGHVS; CDR2 reads FQNEAQ. The ends lost 5 bases at V and 2 bases at J; junction bases unmatched: 15. CDR3 length: 17 amino acids. CDR3 protein: CASSPGVGGQSTYEQYF. The CDR3 DNA is TGTGCCAGCAGCCCCGGGGTAGGGGGACAGTCTACCTACGAGCAGTACTTC.

This chain links TRBV21-1 with TRBJ1-3; the DNA was not compared with TRBD1, the D call given in the table. TRBV21-1 corresponds to a pseudogene. This CDR3 is 15 amino acids long. The CDR3, as DNA: TGTGCCAGCGGCACATGCAGGGGTTTCCGAAACACCATATATTTT. This translates into CASGTCRGFRNTIYF.

The J gene is TRBJ1-6, the V gene TRBV18; 10 bases are a match to TRBD1. From germline, CDR1 is KGHSH and CDR2 LQKENI. The ends lost 4 bases at V and 6 bases at J; junction bases unmatched: 6. The CDR3 consists of 16 residues. This CDR3 is CASSQGTGDSNSPLHF. The DNA for the CDR3 is TGTGCCAGCTCACAAGGGACAGGGGATTCTAATTCACCCCTCCACTTT. Looking up the rest from reference TRBV18 and TRBJ1-6 gives the full variable domain: NAGVMQNPRHLVRRRGQEARLRCSPMKGHSHVYWYRQLPEEGLKFMVYLQKENIIDESGMPKERFSAEFPKEGPSILRIQQVVRGDSAAYFCASSQGTGDSNSPLHFGNGTRLTVT.

V usage is TRBV6-5 and J usage is TRBJ1-6; TRBD1 matches at 9 bases. Germline V gene lookup returns CDR1 MNHEY and CDR2 SVGAGI. The ends lost 4 bases at V and 5 bases at J; junction bases unmatched: 3. This CDR3 has 15 residues. This chain's CDR3 is CASSSGTGNNSPLHF. For the CDR3, the DNA is TGTGCCAGCAGTTCAGGGACAGGGAATAATTCACCCCTCCACTTT.

This clone was picked up one time. V gene TRBV7-9 combines with J gene TRBJ2-7, with a possible D match to TRBD2 (5 bases). With 7 bases removed from V and 7 bases from J, the gap between germline ends came to 14 bases. CDR3 length: 12 residues. Per germline, CDR1 SEHNR and CDR2 FQNEAQ (reference sequence). The CDR3 DNA is TGTGCCAGCACCCACGAGGGCGAGGAGCAGTACTTC. Amino acids: CASTHEGEEQYF.

The chain links TRBV18 to TRBJ1-4; 9 nucleotides agree with TRBD1. The trim removed 0 bases at V and 5 bases at J, leaving 1 base unmatched. Germline V gene data show CDR1 as KGHSH and CDR2 as LQKENI. The CDR3 covers 15 residues. Written as DNA, the CDR3 is TGTGCCAGCTCACCACCGGGACAGGGAAATGAAAAACTGTTTTTT. Translating gives CASSPPGQGNEKLFF.

This chain connects TRBV7-9 to TRBJ1-4, with D maybe TRBD1 (6 bases). Per the germline V gene, CDR1 is SEHNR and CDR2 is FQNEAQ (reference sequence). CDR3 length: 17 amino acids. The V gene lost 1 base and the J gene lost 4 bases, with 16 bases spanning the gap. CDR3 amino acids: CASSLDDLRRGNEKLFF. The DNA for the CDR3 is TGTGCCAGCAGCTTAGATGACCTACGCAGGGGTAATGAAAAACTGTTTTTT.

This chain links TRBV5-6 with TRBJ2-4, with TRBD1 matching 9 bases. The germline gives CDR1 SGHDT, CDR2 YYEEEE. The CDR3 runs to 15 residues. V lost 4 bases to trimming and J lost 4 bases; unmatched junction nucleotides: 6. The CDR3 coding sequence is TGTGCCAGCAGCACGGACAGGGGAGAAAAAAACATTCAGTACTTC. Protein sequence: CASSTDRGEKNIQYF. The variable domain in full, completed from reference TRBV5-6 and TRBJ2-4, reads DAGVTQSPTHLIKTRGQQVTLRCSPKSGHDTVSWYQQALGQGPQFIFQYYEEEERQRGNFPDRFSGHQFPNYSSELNVNALLLGDSALYLCASSTDRGEKNIQYFGAGTRLSVL.

This clone was recorded once. This chain links TRBV4-1 with TRBJ2-7; D unresolved. In germline, CDR1 is MGHRA, CDR2 YSYEKL. This CDR3 is 14 amino acids long. V was trimmed by 0 bases and J by 2 bases, leaving 8 bases between them. CDR3 protein: CASSQDFGAYEQYF. CDR3 nucleotides: TGCGCCAGCAGCCAAGATTTCGGAGCCTACGAGCAGTACTTC.